This TCR beta chain was profiled in a study of control samples from healthy donors and cancer patients. Repertoires were generated with immunoSEQ multiplex PCR, while TCRdb's copy carries only in-frame clones and drops some. The table records 130,000 to 150,000 clones, roughly 92% of them present only once. The receptor comes from a young man in good health. The sample comprised blood.

DNA of the CDR3: TGTGCCAGCAAAAGGGGGTCATTTCCCTACGAGCAGTACTTC. This sequence encodes CASKRGSFPYEQYF. The chain combines TRBV28 with TRBJ2-7; D perhaps matches TRBD1 (6 bases). Germline V gene lookup returns CDR1 MDHEN and CDR2 SYDVKM. CDR3 length: 14 residues. With 7 bases removed from V and 2 bases from J, the gap between germline ends came to 15 bases.